The following is a TCR beta chain sequence with its context. There are a few counts of this clonotype. There is no known antigen for this receptor. No base quality values were provided; no much bigger clone lies one nucleotide off. The data originate from a study of early T cells in non-severe SARS-CoV-2 infection (dated by TCRdb to 2020 to 2022). Concerning the study at large: Because TCR sequencing was done on bulk RNA from unsorted whole blood, the alpha and beta chains could not be paired.

Libraries were constructed by 5' RACE. Instrument used: NextSeq 500. The TCR library protocol attached unique molecular identifiers to individual cDNA molecules to correct for sequencing error and PCR bias. Both TCR alpha and beta chains were sequenced, and tight co-correlation was observed between alpha and beta sequence abundances in each sample. In the original analysis: V gene, J gene and CDR3 annotation of TCR sequences was performed with Decombinator V4. Expanded TCRs were defined as changing significantly between any two time points under a Poisson model with p below 0.0001. TCR abundances were normalised to the total number of TCRs sequenced per sample and were expressed as counts per million. MAIT TCRs were defined by TRAV1-2 paired with TRAJ12, TRAJ20 or TRAJ33, and iNKT TCRs by TRAV10 paired with TRAJ18. VDJdb, accessed on 1 November 2021, was searched for TCRs annotated for CMV, EBV and SARS-CoV-2, and TCRs annotated for more than one antigen were excluded. TCRdb applied fastp at Q25 and MiXCR to the public reads, then kept only in-frame beta chains. Each entry merges the rows of one CDR3 protein and shows their most common DNA and genes. In this record, the V and J calls reflect TCRdb's handling and not the investigators' own analysis. A total of approximately 22,000 distinct CDR3 sequences appear in this sample, 4.5% to 5% of them only once. Of the sample, about 15% falls within the top ten clones.

Cut back by 0 bases and 1 base, the V and J ends lie 6 bases apart. CDR3 length: 15 amino acids, cysteine to phenylalanine. Only the CDR3 region is kept as DNA, spanning 45 bases read in frame from base 1. CDR1 KGHSH and CDR2 LQKENI were looked up in the germline V gene. The study was a case-control design nested within a healthcare worker cohort in London, UK, with weekly nasopharyngeal swab PCR tests and blood sampling. Between 23 and 31 March 2020, the week of the UK lockdown, healthcare workers were enrolled and then followed up weekly for as long as 16 weeks. Study-wide findings and limitations: VDJdb matching was skewed toward anti-spike CD8 responses and likely underestimated virus-specific expansions, missing private and CD4 specificities.

The chain is assembled from TRBV18 and TRBJ2-2; confidence is insufficient to name the D gene. The clonotype was recovered from an adult who was a healthcare worker with PCR-confirmed SARS-CoV-2 infection or an uninfected control (not recorded which). Sample: whole blood. For the CDR3, the sequence is CASSPPLENTGELFF. Read as DNA, the sequence is TGTGCCAGCTCACCACCTCTCGAGAACACCGGGGAGCTGTTTTTT. Extended through the reference TRBV18 and TRBJ2-2 proteins, this CDR3 yields the full variable domain: NAGVMQNPRHLVRRRGQEARLRCSPMKGHSHVYWYRQLPEEGLKFMVYLQKENIIDESGMPKERFSAEFPKEGPSILRIQQVVRGDSAAYFCASSPPLENTGELFFGEGSRLTVL.